The 7 T cell receptor beta chains given below trace back to one sample, sequenced in a study of blood T cells in healthy people across ages. With a J-beta primer mix and a sample-barcoded 5' primer, a second PCR ran 7 to 11 cycles. TCRdb reprocessed the 5' RACE reads with MiXCR, giving one entry per CDR3 protein. This sample has hundreds of thousands of distinct CDR3 sequences, with roughly 31% found just once. Material for sequencing was blood. Receptors were obtained from a woman of 80 years or more in good health.

In the case of this clonotype: A much larger clonotype is one base distant, so this may be a read error. The genes are TRBV4-2 and TRBJ2-3, with TRBD2 matching over 11 bases. The germline V gene has CDR1 LGHNA and CDR2 YNFKEQ. The CDR3 is made up of 15 amino acids. The CDR3 region has the DNA TGTGCCGGCAGCGCGGCTAGCGGGGGGACAGATACGCAGTATTTT. It specifies CAGSAASGGTDTQYF.

The chain uses TRBV7-2 and TRBJ2-1; D tentatively fits TRBD1 or TRBD2 (5 bases each). The CDR3 has 17 amino acids. Germline-derived CDR1 and CDR2 are SGHTA and FQGNSA. Trimming cost V 5 bases and J 9 bases, with 26 bases left between them. The CDR3 DNA reads as TGTGCCAGCAGCCCTACCTGGGGGAGCCTTAGTTTCAGTGAGCAGTTCTTC. Translation gives CASSPTWGSLSFSEQFF.

This sequence joins TRBV7-9 and TRBJ2-5, with no clear D. The CDR3 extends over 13 amino acids. Germline V gene lookup returns CDR1 SEHNR and CDR2 FQNEAQ (reference sequence). V was clipped by 5 bases and J by 13 bases, with 20 bases between them. In DNA form, the CDR3 reads TGTGCCAGCAGCCCGCCCGGAGCGTCCGCCTTGTACTTC. Translating it yields CASSPPGASALYF.

About this clonotype itself: One end of the junction fails to match germline, which may point to a read error. This chain joins TRBV9 and TRBJ2-3; maybe TRBD2 (6 bases). CDR1 is SGDLS and CDR2 is YYNGEE in the germline V gene. The CDR3 length is 14 residues. The CDR3 bases are TGTACCAGCAGCTTAGCGGCGCGTTCAGATACGCAGTATTTT. As protein: CTSSLAARSDTQYF. Full variable domain (outside the CDR3, taken from reference TRBV9 and TRBJ2-3): DSGVTQTPKHLITATGQRVTLRCSPRSGDLSVYWYQQSLDQGLQFLIQYYNGEERAKGNILERFSAQQFPDLHSELNLSSLELGDSALYFCTSSLAARSDTQYFGPGTRLTVL.

This clonotype was observed a handful of times. This chain connects TRBV21-1 to TRBJ1-1. TRBV21-1 has pseudogene status. This CDR3 is built from 15 residues. CDR3 protein: CASSKAGPRNTEAFF. Here the CDR3 DNA reads TGTGCCAGCAGCAAAGCGGGGCCCCGGAACACTGAAGCTTTCTTT.

This clonotype was seen more than once but under ten times. The gene calls are TRBV5-1 and TRBJ2-7, with D possibly being TRBD1 (6 bases). Trimming removed 3 bases from V and 0 bases from J, with 13 bases in between. Germline V CDR1 and CDR2: SGHRS, YFSETQ. The CDR3 is made up of 15 amino acids. CDR3 region: CASSWAGQSSYEQYF. CDR3 bases: TGCGCCAGCAGCTGGGCAGGACAGAGCTCCTACGAGCAGTACTTC.

Here the CDR3 DNA reads TGCGCCAGCAGCTGGGACAGCCCGGAGGTCTACGAGCAGTACTTC. It encodes CASSWDSPEVYEQYF. V usage is TRBV5-1 and J usage is TRBJ2-7; 7 bases agree with TRBD1. CDR1 is SGHRS and CDR2 is YFSETQ in the germline V gene. V lost 3 bases, J lost 3 bases, and 9 bases stayed unmatched. This CDR3 spans 15 amino acids.